This TCR beta chain comes out of a study of neurological immune-mediated disorders. As for the cDNA, it was generated by 5'RACE with 10-nucleotide random UMIs. TCRdb processed the 5' RACE reads anew with MiXCR; each CDR3 protein has one entry. In the table there are around 20,000 distinct CDR3 sequences, around 15% of which are singletons. The CDR3 spans 12 residues. Germline-derived CDR1 and CDR2 are MNHEY and SVGEGT. With 8 bases removed from V and 6 bases from J, the gap between germline ends came to 12 bases. Use was made of approximately 980,000 CD4+ or CD8+ T cells in sorted libraries. In its sample, this clonotype was seen many times.

The genes are TRBV6-2 or TRBV6-3 and TRBJ2-3; D gene uncertain. Sequencing was done on a sample of CD4+ T cells from blood. The origin of this receptor is an older woman with HTLV-1-associated myelopathy (HAM/TSP). The CDR3 nucleotides are TGTGCCAGCCGTACTAACCGGGATACGCAGTATTTT. This sequence encodes CASRTNRDTQYF.